Sequencing of this T cell receptor beta chain was carried out in a study of blood T cell repertoires in COVID-19. Background on the study: Acute and convalescent COVID-19 samples came from the United States, Italy and Spain.

Per the original data handling: Using reference gene primer amplification, nucleated cell counts were estimated. This table comes from immunoSEQ multiplex PCR, and its TCRdb copy is limited to in-frame clones, with some not included. D and trimming come from the DNA, and the V and J calls and clone size come from that table. The repertoire holds around 460,000 clones, around 90% seen once, with about 0.91% in the top ten. This CDR3 is built from 15 residues. Germline lookup yields CDR1 MNHNS and CDR2 SASEGT. V gave up 3 bases and J gave up 0 bases, with 10 bases separating them. Material: peripheral blood. V is TRBV6-1 and J is TRBJ2-3; possible D gene TRBD1, 6 bases. The source is a man younger than 30 with COVID-19, enrolled during active disease. As DNA, the CDR3 is TGTGCCAGCAGTGAGGGCCAGGGGAGCACAGATACGCAGTATTTT. It encodes CASSEGQGSTDTQYF.